This T cell receptor (beta chain) was found in a study of T cells after yellow fever vaccination. The CDR3 length is 15 residues. Trimming removed 3 bases at V and 5 bases at J, with 13 bases between. The V gene's germline CDR1 is LNHDA and CDR2 SQIVND (reference sequence). 5'RACE template switching produced TCR cDNA carrying a universal primer site and UMIs. TCRdb passed the 5' RACE reads through MiXCR, listing each CDR3 protein once. This table holds some 120,000 distinct CDR3 sequences, 7.5% to 10% found once. The TCR sequence derives from a man in his late teens or twenties who received the YFV17D yellow fever vaccine. The chain joins TRBV19 to TRBJ2-2; D is possibly TRBD1 or TRBD2 (6 bases each). The sequenced sample was CD8+ T cells sorted from PBMCs, obtained on the day of the yellow fever booster vaccination. Here the CDR3 DNA reads TGTGCCAGTAGTATCACGGGGGCACGGACCGGGGAGCTGTTTTTT. Protein sequence: CASSITGARTGELFF.